The source of this TCR beta chain is a study of blood T cells in healthy people across ages. Overall study results and limits: It was found that TCR beta diversity correlated strongly with the percentage of naive T cells. Unknown CMV status may confound age-related changes in expanded clones.

With respect to this clonotype: Its antigen is as yet unknown.

Primers used in a second PCR of roughly 7 to 12 cycles were a sample-barcoded 5' primer and a J-beta primer mix. A template-switch adaptor that had 12 random nucleotides put a tag on each cDNA molecule. TCRdb passed the 5' RACE reads through MiXCR, listing each CDR3 protein once. The sample lists approximately 800,000 distinct CDR3 sequences, 58% seen once, with about 20% in the top ten. The CDR3 extends over 13 amino acids. V was cut by 3 bases and J by 6 bases, with 11 bases left in between. The germline CDR1 and CDR2 sequences are SGHTA and FQGNSA. The study recruited healthy Caucasian donors from Russia who were aged about 6 to 90.

Sequenced material: blood. This clonotype was obtained from a young man in good health. J is TRBJ1-2 and V is TRBV7-2; no firm D call. CDR3 DNA: TGTGCCAGCAGCTTCAAGGGAGCGGATGGCTACACCTTC. Protein product: CASSFKGADGYTF.